The rows below give T cell receptor beta chains drawn from one sample of a study of technical replicates of blood from several donors. Here immunoSEQ multiplex PCR was the method, and the copy in TCRdb shows in-frame clones only, minus some. The data contain 53,000 or so clones, about 94% of them singletons. Input material: PBMCs. Source of these receptors: a human donor in good health. Some clones in this sample may be carry-over from other donors' samples. Each CDR3 is given with its conserved first and last residue. The order of the fields is clone size, CDR3 length, V gene, CDR3 protein. The listing skips clone size in some rows; elsewhere it reads once, few, many or a size class.

>.|12|TRBV30
CAWGRANEKLFF
>.|15|TRBV5-5
CASSFTGGAGTEAFF
>once|16|TRBV5-5
CASSLRTGGTSDTQYF
>.|17|TRBV4-1
CASRTSLVRDSTGELFF
>once|17|TRBV25-1
CASSERGGRSSYNEQFF
>.|15|TRBV7-3
CASSLGTSGSMKQFF
>medium-sized|14|TRBV15
CATSRGDRGHEQYF
>.|15|TRBV5-1
CASSFTGGAIDTQYF
>.|16|TRBV7-2
CASSLGSGGSTGELFF
>.|18|TRBV4-2
CASSQGASGSPQADTQYF
>.|15|TRBV19
CASSKEPGQRYGYTF
>.|13|TRBV27
CASSFAGSSPLHF
>.|16|TRBV6-6
CASSYRTGYIYNEQFF
>.|15|TRBV25-1
CASTQLSGVTYEQYF
>.|12|TRBV5-1
CASKKSTDTQYF
>once|16|TRBV4-3
CASSLDFGPIYNEQFF
>.|14|TRBV6-1
CAGGDGETHQPQHF
>.|16|TRBV2
CASSKEREGRSATQYF